The present entry profiles one T cell receptor beta chain with its context. Its antigen remains unknown. Germline V lookup: CDR1 LNHNV, CDR2 YYDKDF (reference sequence). This CDR3 is built from 15 residues. V lost 0 bases and J 6 bases, leaving 15 bases between the germline ends. This entry comes from a study of CD8+ T cells in alopecia areata. Whole-study results and caveats: Scalp specimens additionally yield sequences from normal skin's resident alphabeta T cells.

It was cDNA, reverse transcribed from extracted RNA, that served as the sequencing template. Produced via immunoSEQ multiplex PCR; TCRdb's table is partial and in-frame only. The table records 140,000 to 150,000 clones, more than 55% of them present only once. The rearrangement uses TRBV15 and TRBJ2-7; D ambiguous. The sequence derives from a human donor in good health. The specimen was CD8+ T cells sorted from blood. CDR3: CATSRDGPTVGEQYF. CDR3 nucleotides: TGTGCCACCAGCAGAGATGGGCCGACGGTCGGCGAGCAGTACTTC.